This T cell receptor beta chain was sequenced in a study of T cell responses to AZD1222 COVID-19 vaccine (dated by TCRdb to about 2021). Background for the entire study: TCR sequencing covered roughly 230 trial participants: about 210 given two doses of AZD1222 and some 25 given two doses of MenACWY control vaccine. Enrollment into the trials was organized by age into subgroups of 18-55, 56-69 and 70-plus years, and those subgroups contained roughly 160, 29 and 62 TCR-sequenced participants, respectively.

The CDR3 regions of human TCRbeta chains were analyzed by immunosequencing. The published analysis was carried out like this. TCRs in the repertoires were compared against a reference library of SARS-CoV-2-specific TCRs that had been generated with the MIRA antigen-specificity platform. Breadth was defined as the fraction of unique TCRs that were SARS-CoV-2-associated. Depth was defined as the fraction of total T cells that were SARS-CoV-2-associated. Using the MIRA data, every spike-specific TCR was mapped to the spike region that the TCR reacted to and assigned to either a CD4 or a CD8 class. Log10-transformed breadth and depth values were compared by one-way ANOVA with Sidak's multiple comparisons tests. TCRdb re-hosts the immuneACCESS table, in-frame sequences only. Its copies lack some clones; in the studies checked, an unresolved V gene accounts for under half of them, and the cause for the rest is not known. Clonal size and the V and J genes are those of that table, whereas D and trimming came from the DNA. The sample yields some 140,000 clones; 80% to 90% were counted once. 8% to 10% of the sample comes from the top ten.

The time point label, as the study defines it: about 28 days (+/-7) after the second vaccine dose. Because spike-specific TCR depth and breadth did not differ between the two schedules, AZD1222 recipients who got a second dose at roughly 4 weeks were pooled with those who got a second dose at roughly 12 weeks. The vaccinee samples were drawn from two UK trials, COV001 and COV002, one of which was a single-blind randomized controlled phase 2/3 trial testing AZD1222 (ChAdOx1 nCoV-19) in healthy adults. For TCRbeta chain sequencing, PBMC samples were collected from trial participants at day 0 and at day 28 after the second dose. Study-wide conclusions, independent of this receptor: After two AZD1222 doses, spike-specific TCR breadth and depth were significantly higher than at day 0 and than in MenACWY recipients. Conclusions about previously exposed vaccinees were limited because only six AZD1222 recipients were SARS-CoV-2 seropositive at baseline. Because no samples from the day 14 peak response were available, repertoires could be characterized only after the peak T cell response. Vaccine-associated CD4 TCRs spanned the whole spike protein, with dominant responses in regions 160-218 and 743-854. Most participants were white British and females outnumbered males, and the authors suggested that clonal diversity may have been underestimated. In the small 56-69-year group, the increase in depth fell short of significance, most likely because of low power. Reportedly, almost half of the unique spike-specific TCRs recognized epitopes lying outside the regions that are mutated in the B.1.351 and B.1.1.7 variants.

Worth noting for this clone: No cognate antigen has been identified for it. Base qualities are not recorded, but no much larger clone differs from it by a single base.

This TCR was sampled from an adult who received the AZD1222 COVID-19 vaccine. This specimen consisted of peripheral blood, obtained 28 days after the second AZD1222 dose.

The CDR3 sequence is CASSISRDSYEQYF. The bases are TGTGCCAGTAGTATATCACGGGACTCCTACGAGCAGTACTTC. Recombination connected TRBV19 to TRBJ2-7; TRBD2 is perhaps the D gene, given 5 matching bases. V is clipped by 2 bases and J by 0 bases, and the sequence between their germline boundaries is 8 bases long. The CDR3 sequence holds 14 residues, the cysteine and phenylalanine included. The DNA shown is the 42-base CDR3, in frame from base 1. From a lookup of the germline V gene (reference sequence), CDR1 and CDR2 are LNHDA and SQIVND.